This TCR beta chain was obtained from a study of CD8 T cells in ankylosing spondylitis. TCRdb processed the 5' RACE reads anew with MiXCR; each CDR3 protein has one entry. The sample lists about 170,000 distinct CDR3 sequences, around 18% occurring once. V was clipped by 2 bases and J by 4 bases, with 5 bases between them. Germline V gene sequence: CDR1 SGHDT, CDR2 YYEEEE. This CDR3 contains 12 residues. The sequence derives from a male donor with ankylosing spondylitis or in good health (not recorded which). The chain carries TRBV5-6 and TRBJ2-3; the D is unclear. The source material was blood, either unsorted or a sorted T cell fraction (not recorded which). CDR3 sequence: CASSFGADTQYF. As DNA, the CDR3 is TGTGCCAGCAGCTTTGGGGCAGATACGCAGTATTTT.